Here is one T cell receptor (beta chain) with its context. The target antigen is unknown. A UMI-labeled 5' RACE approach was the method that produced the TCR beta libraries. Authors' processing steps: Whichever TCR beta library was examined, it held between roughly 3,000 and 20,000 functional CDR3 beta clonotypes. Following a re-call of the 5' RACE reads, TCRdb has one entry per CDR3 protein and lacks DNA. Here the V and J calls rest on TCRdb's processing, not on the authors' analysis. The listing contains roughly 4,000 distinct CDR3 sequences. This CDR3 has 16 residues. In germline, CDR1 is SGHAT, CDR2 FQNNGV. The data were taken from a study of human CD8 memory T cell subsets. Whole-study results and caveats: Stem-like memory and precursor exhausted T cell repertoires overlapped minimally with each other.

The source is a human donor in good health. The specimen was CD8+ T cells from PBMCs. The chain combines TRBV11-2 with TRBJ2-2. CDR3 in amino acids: CASSSFLVPNTGELFF.